The entry that follows covers one T cell receptor beta chain sequence. Antigen: not known. The source of the sample is a study of CD8+CD57+ T cells in acquired aplastic anemia. Study information: On average, sorted CD4+ and CD8+ cells gave approximately 3.1 ug of DNA. Healthy donors averaged roughly 11 million reads for CD4+ cells. General study results and limits: Both patients and controls carried the same twenty-nine CD8+ CDR3 sequences. Patients versus controls showed no significant CD8+ Simpson's diversity difference.

Per the germline V gene, CDR1 is KGHDR and CDR2 is SFDVKD. Trimming removed 2 bases at V and 10 bases at J, with 13 bases between. This CDR3 is built from 14 residues. Genomic DNA was employed as the template in profiling TCR beta VDJ and CDR3. TCRdb reprocessed the reads via MiXCR and lists one record per CDR3 protein. The sample shows about 220,000 distinct CDR3 sequences, about a third of them seen only once. This TCR was sampled from a human donor in good health, serving as a control. The V gene is TRBV24-1, the J gene TRBJ1-4; D unresolved. The sample was sorted CD4+, CD8+, or CD8+CD57+ T cells (not recorded which) from PBMCs. The CDR3 nucleotides are TGTGCCACCAGTGATTCGGTCGTATCAGGAAAACTGTTTTTT. Protein sequence: CATSDSVVSGKLFF.